This T cell receptor (beta chain) was identified in a study of T cell repertoires in cytomegalovirus infection (dated by TCRdb to the late 2010s). Concerning the study at large: Donor HLA type was relevant to the analysis, because carriage of CMV infection together with the matching HLA type was indicated by public TCR beta signatures.

The sequencing machine was an Illumina HiSeq 1500. Using fastp at Q25 and MiXCR, TCRdb reprocessed the public reads and kept productive beta chains. Entries are consolidated by CDR3 protein sequence, retaining the most common genes and DNA. The sample records hundreds of thousands of distinct CDR3 sequences, 11% of which are singletons. Roughly 10% of the sample lies in the top ten. A remark on this clonotype: It lacks a known antigen. Per-base qualities were not stored, and no clone one base away is much larger.

From the cysteine up to the phenylalanine, the CDR3 has a length of 14 residues. Left in the record is the CDR3 DNA by itself, 42 bases read in frame from the first base. V is pared back by 8 bases and J by 7 bases, with 20 bases lying between the germline termini. CDR1 and CDR2, per the germline V gene (reference sequence), are GTSNPN and SVGIG. The paper's findings and limits, for the study overall: The ex vivo response was dominated by HLA-C-restricted CMV-specific TCR beta clonotypes, and the single most frequent clonotype in two of eight donors was supplied by these HLA-C-restricted clonotypes. In both this cohort and an independent roughly 350-donor cohort, the cumulative frequency of public TCR beta family members distinguished carriers of CMV infection plus the relevant HLA type.

The source material was PBMCs. This sequence originates from a human donor in good health (CMV status not recorded). Some clones in this sample may be carry-over from other donors' samples. The chain couples TRBV30 to TRBJ1-4; the D gene lacks a confident call. The CDR3 is CAAERPRRGEKLFF. The base sequence is TGTGCCGCGGAAAGGCCAAGGCGCGGTGAAAAACTGTTTTTT.